This passage covers 30 T cell receptor beta chains from one sample sequenced in a study of Graves' ophthalmopathy and Graves' hyperthyroidism. RNA transcripts were the template, and TCR beta CDR3 regions were amplified from them. First-round RT-PCR with HTBI primers preceded a second-round multiplex PCR. One entry per CDR3 protein, called by TCRdb with MiXCR from the multiplex PCR reads. The table shows roughly 410,000 distinct CDR3 sequences, with 15% occurring only once. The sample was peripheral blood. The receptor set was obtained from a woman aged 18 to 35 with stable Graves' hyperthyroidism.

This clonotype showed up many times. V and J are TRBV20-1 and TRBJ1-2; 9 bases map to TRBD1. The ends lost 4 bases at V and 6 bases at J; junction bases unmatched: 6. The CDR3 contains 13 residues. Looked up from germline, CDR1 is DFQATT and CDR2 is SNEGSKA (reference sequence). This CDR3 is CSATTTGGDGYTF. DNA for the CDR3: TGCAGTGCTACTACGACAGGGGGGGATGGCTACACCTTC.

This clonotype has only a few counts. This CDR3 fails to terminate in the conserved phenylalanine or tryptophan, so it likely reflects a read error. The CDR3 loop reads CSASWYETQYS. CDR3 in DNA: TGCAGTGCTAGTTGGTATGAGACCCAGTACTCC. This chain joins TRBV20-1 and TRBJ2-5, with no clear D. The CDR3 covers 11 residues. Trimming took 3 bases from V and 5 from J, leaving 7 bases between them. Per the germline V gene, CDR1 is DFQATT and CDR2 is SNEGSKA (reference sequence).

This clonotype was observed at least ten times. The V gene is TRBV10-3, the J gene TRBJ2-7, with a possible D match to TRBD1 (5 bases). The V and J ends lost 10 bases and 1 base respectively, with 23 bases between them. The CDR3 has 16 amino acids. Germline lookup yields CDR1 ENHRY and CDR2 SYGVKD. The CDR3 protein is CATIRYGAGKSYEQYF. CDR3 nucleotides: TGTGCCACCATACGCTATGGGGCAGGGAAATCCTACGAGCAGTACTTC.

This chain uses TRBV20-1 with TRBJ1-1; no firm D call. This CDR3 has 13 amino acids. V lost 8 bases and J 4 bases, leaving 17 bases between the germline ends. CDR1 DFQATT and CDR2 SNEGSKA come from the germline V gene (reference sequence). The CDR3: CSRFYGQGTEAFF. For the CDR3, the DNA is TGCAGTCGCTTCTACGGGCAAGGCACTGAAGCTTTCTTT.

This clonotype was recorded many times. V gene TRBV6-1 combines with J gene TRBJ2-4; D possibly corresponds to TRBD2 (5 bases). V was clipped by 5 bases and J by 0 bases, with 14 bases between them. Per germline, CDR1 MNHNS and CDR2 SASEGT. This CDR3 has 16 amino acids. CDR3 coding DNA: TGTGCCAGCAGTCGGGCGGGTGACTTAGCCAAAAACATTCAGTACTTC. Amino acid sequence: CASSRAGDLAKNIQYF.

This clonotype appeared a few times. A clone one base away is much larger, so this may be a read error. The chain couples TRBV2 to TRBJ2-5; 8 nucleotides agree with TRBD1. Germline lookup yields CDR1 SNHLY and CDR2 FYNNEI. The CDR3 length is 13 residues. For the CDR3, the DNA is TGTGCCGGCCAGACAGGGGAGAAAGAGACCAAGTACTTC. Its protein product is CAGQTGEKETKYF.

In its sample, this clonotype was seen many times. V is TRBV29-1 and J is TRBJ1-3; D is perhaps TRBD1 (6 bases). The V gene lost 7 bases and the J gene lost 7 bases, with 17 bases spanning the gap. The CDR3 is made up of 13 amino acids. The germline V gene has CDR1 SQVTM and CDR2 ANQGSEA. The CDR3: CSAASQGKNTIYF. CDR3 in DNA: TGCAGCGCCGCCTCGCAGGGGAAGAACACCATATATTTT.

This clonotype was found many times. V and J are TRBV12-3 or TRBV12-4 and TRBJ2-5; D perhaps matches TRBD1 (5 bases). The CDR3 runs to 15 residues. The V gene lost 3 bases and the J gene lost 5 bases, with 16 bases spanning the gap. CDR3 nucleotides: TGTGCCAGCAGTTTCTCGGCAGGGTATGTGGAGACCCAGTACTTC. Amino acid sequence: CASSFSAGYVETQYF.

This clonotype was seen at least ten times. The rearrangement links TRBV28 to TRBJ2-5; 12 positions match TRBD1. The V and J ends lost 5 bases and 9 bases, in that order; junction bases with no gene match: 10. The CDR3 totals 15 residues. In germline, CDR1 is MDHEN, CDR2 SYDVKM. The CDR3 nucleotides are TGTGCCAGCAGTCTCTCGGGACAGGGGGCAGGGGCCCAGTACTTC. This gives the protein CASSLSGQGAGAQYF. The variable domain in full, completed from reference TRBV28 and TRBJ2-5, reads DVKVTQSSRYLVKRTGEKVFLECVQDMDHENMFWYRQDPGLGLRLIYFSYDVKMKEKGDIPEGYSVSREKKERFSLILESASTNQTSMYLCASSLSGQGAGAQYFGPGTRLLVL.

This clonotype was counted only a few times. This chain links TRBV11-2 with TRBJ1-5; TRBD1 matches 7 bases. V shed 0 bases and J 6 bases; nucleotides not matched to a gene: 5. The CDR3 loop spans 15 amino acids. Germline assignment: CDR1 SGHAT and CDR2 FQNNGV. CDR3 in amino acids: CASSLERTGPQPQHF. The CDR3 coding sequence is TGTGCCAGCAGCTTAGAAAGGACAGGACCTCAGCCCCAGCATTTT.

In its sample, this clonotype was seen many times. The chain couples TRBV15 to TRBJ1-3, with 8 bases fitting TRBD1. This CDR3 contains 16 residues. Germline V CDR1 and CDR2: LNHNV, YYDKDF (reference sequence). Losses at the gene ends were 2 bases for V and 0 bases for J; bases not matched to a gene: 3. The CDR3, as DNA: TGTGCCACCAGCAGACGACAGGGGCCCTCTGGAAACACCATATATTTT. Its protein is CATSRRQGPSGNTIYF. Using reference TRBV15 and TRBJ1-3 for the parts outside the CDR3, the full variable domain is DAMVIQNPRYQVTQFGKPVTLSCSQTLNHNVMYWYQQKSSQAPKLLFHYYDKDFNNEADTPDNFQSRRPNTSFCFLDIRSPGLGDTAMYLCATSRRQGPSGNTIYFGEGSWLTVV.

The chain recombines TRBV15 with TRBJ2-5; 12 bases are a match to TRBD2. V dropped 5 bases and J dropped 4; count of bases not matched to a gene: 11. The CDR3 is made up of 17 amino acids. Germline CDR1 and CDR2: LNHNV and YYDKDF (reference sequence). This chain's CDR3 is CATSLEGASGGAETQYF. CDR3 nucleotide sequence: TGTGCCACCAGCCTAGAAGGGGCTAGCGGGGGGGCAGAGACCCAGTACTTC.

This clonotype was counted only a few times. This chain connects TRBV4-1 to TRBJ1-2; possibly TRBD1 for D (5 bases). The CDR3 length is 17 residues. Germline V CDR1 and CDR2: MGHRA, YSYEKL. Trimming pared 4 bases from V and 1 base from J, leaving 19 bases between. The CDR3 spells CASSPSPSRTLNYGYTF. The CDR3 DNA reads as TGCGCCAGCAGCCCCTCTCCGTCGAGGACACTTAACTATGGCTACACCTTC.

In this sample, this clonotype turned up many times. This chain joins TRBV3-1 and TRBJ2-4; no clear D gene. The CDR3 totals 16 residues. The V gene lost 0 bases and the J gene lost 1 base, with 10 bases spanning the gap. Germline values: CDR1 LGHDT, CDR2 YNNKEL (reference sequence). CDR3 coding DNA: TGTGCCAGCAGCCAAGAAACCTCCAGGGCCAAAAACATTCAGTACTTC. Translating gives CASSQETSRAKNIQYF.

Remarks on this clonotype: The germline gene is not matched at one end of the junction; a read error may be the cause. The V call is TRBV14, the J call TRBJ1-1, with D uncertain. Germline values: CDR1 SGHDN, CDR2 FVKESK. CDR3 length equals 16 residues. CDR3 protein: CASSEPPGEETTEAFF. The DNA for the CDR3 is TGTGCCAGCAGCGAACCCCCCGGGGAGGAGACCACTGAGGCTTTCTTT. The full variable domain, with the rest looked up from reference TRBV14 and TRBJ1-1, is EAGVTQFPSHSVIEKGQTVTLRCDPISGHDNLYWYRRVMGKEIKFLLHFVKESKQDESGMPNNRFLAERTGGTYSTLKVQPAELEDSGVYFCASSEPPGEETTEAFFGQGTRLTVV.

This clonotype was counted a few times. The chain is built from TRBV4-1 and TRBJ1-1; D possibly corresponds to TRBD1 (5 bases). The CDR3 consists of 14 residues. V lost 1 base to trimming and J lost 4 bases, with 10 bases between them. Germline loops: CDR1 MGHRA, CDR2 YSYEKL. As DNA, the CDR3 is TGCGCCAGCAGCCAAGTCCAGGGAACCACTGAAGCTTTCTTT. Translation: CASSQVQGTTEAFF.

This clonotype was counted many times. The CDR3 sequence: CASGTLPYEQYF. CDR3 coding DNA: TGTGCCAGCGGAACCTTACCCTACGAGCAGTACTTC. V gene TRBV12-3 or TRBV12-4 combines with J gene TRBJ2-7; the D is unclear. V was cut by 8 bases and J by 2 bases, with 10 bases left in between. This CDR3 comprises 12 residues.

There are many counts of this clonotype. J is TRBJ1-5 and V is TRBV4-2; TRBD1 aligns across 7 bases. This CDR3 has 16 residues. Germline CDR1 reads LGHNA; CDR2 reads YNFKEQ. V gave up 3 bases and J gave up 4 bases; unmatched junction bases: 9. CDR3 bases: TGTGCCAGCAGCCAGGACCGGGACAGCGCTAATCAGCCCCAGCATTTT. Translating it yields CASSQDRDSANQPQHF.

At least ten counts were recorded for this clonotype. The CDR3 bases are TGCAGCGTTGAATATTTCGGGGATAATGGCTACACCTTC. Its translation: CSVEYFGDNGYTF. The gene calls are TRBV29-1 and TRBJ1-2; D gene unclear. V was shortened by 2 bases and J by 6 bases, with 13 bases between the two germline ends. The CDR3 is 13 residues long. In germline, CDR1 is SQVTM, CDR2 ANQGSEA.

There are a few counts of this clonotype. The chain recombines TRBV13 with TRBJ1-6; the D is unclear. With 5 bases removed from V and 1 base from J, the gap between germline ends came to 12 bases. The CDR3 consists of 16 residues. In germline, CDR1 is PRHDT, CDR2 FYEKMQ (reference sequence). The CDR3 nucleotides read TGTGCCAGCAGCAGAGGACGACCATCCTATAATTCACCCCTCCACTTT. Protein: CASSRGRPSYNSPLHF.

The rearrangement links TRBV6-2 or TRBV6-3 to TRBJ2-7, with TRBD2 matching 8 bases. J gave up 1 base and V 5 bases, and 4 bases lay outside the gene matches. This CDR3 has 14 residues. From germline, CDR1 is MNHEY and CDR2 SVGEGT. The DNA for the CDR3 is TGTGCCAGCAGTCATAGCGGGACTTCCTACGAGCAGTACTTC. This gives the protein CASSHSGTSYEQYF.

This clonotype was seen repeatedly, ten times or more. This rearrangement joins TRBV2 to TRBJ1-1; perhaps TRBD1 as D (6 bases). Trimming removed 5 bases at V and 0 bases at J, with 13 bases between. Germline V CDR1 and CDR2: SNHLY, FYNNEI. The CDR3 is 15 residues long. The CDR3 is CASSREGGMNTEAFF. The CDR3 DNA reads TGTGCCAGCAGTCGGGAGGGGGGGATGAACACTGAAGCTTTCTTT.

In the case of this clonotype: The germline gene is not matched at one end of the junction; a read error may be the cause. The genes are TRBV29-1 and TRBJ1-2; D possibly corresponds to TRBD1 (5 bases). The CDR3 length is 15 residues. Germline lookup yields CDR1 SQVTM and CDR2 ANQGSEA. The CDR3 region is CSVEKRGTGNYCYTF. CDR3 coding DNA: TGCAGCGTTGAAAAGAGGGGTACGGGTAACTATTGCTACACCTTC.

This clonotype was observed a few times. The chain has TRBV28 and TRBJ1-6; no clear D gene. The ends were cut back, 5 bases at V and 8 bases at J, with 10 bases in the middle. Germline loops: CDR1 MDHEN, CDR2 SYDVKM. The CDR3 covers 13 residues. In DNA, the CDR3 is TGTGCCAGCAGTCCGGCCTCGGATTCACCCCTCCACTTT. As protein: CASSPASDSPLHF.

This clonotype was seen at least ten times. The V call is TRBV12-3 or TRBV12-4, the J call TRBJ2-2; no firm D call. Trimming took 3 bases from V and 0 from J, leaving 11 bases between them. CDR3 length equals 16 residues. The CDR3 nucleotides are TGTGCCAGCAGTTTGCCCCGGGCAGCGAACACCGGGGAGCTGTTTTTT. Translated, it gives CASSLPRAANTGELFF.

This clonotype was observed at least ten times. V usage is TRBV20-1 and J usage is TRBJ1-1, with 9 bases matching TRBD1. The CDR3 totals 18 residues. Germline V gene data show CDR1 as DFQATT and CDR2 as SNEGSKA (reference sequence). V lost 1 base, J lost 4 bases, and 16 bases stayed unmatched. Here the CDR3 DNA reads TGCAGTGCTAGAGCCCTCCGGGACAGGGACGGATTGGGCACTGAAGCTTTCTTT. This sequence encodes CSARALRDRDGLGTEAFF.

This clonotype was detected only a few times. The rearrangement uses TRBV20-1 and TRBJ1-3, with no clear D. This CDR3 is 13 amino acids long. V was clipped by 0 bases and J by 5 bases, with 8 bases between them. Per germline, CDR1 DFQATT and CDR2 SNEGSKA (reference sequence). The CDR3 protein is CSAREAMRNTIYF. In nucleotides, the CDR3 is TGCAGTGCTAGAGAGGCGATGCGAAACACCATATATTTT.

This clonotype was observed a handful of times. A read error may explain this, as a much larger clone is one base away. The chain carries TRBV9 and TRBJ2-5; D possibly uses TRBD1 or TRBD2 (5 bases each). Germline CDR1 SGDLS, CDR2 YYNGEE. This CDR3 contains 16 residues. CDR3 protein: CASSVGGAAPQEAQYF. The CDR3 nucleotides read TGTGCCAGCAGCGTAGGAGGGGCTGCCCCCCAAGAGGCCCAGTACTTC.

The V call is TRBV20-1, the J call TRBJ2-5; the match to TRBD1 covers 9 bases. V was clipped by 4 bases and J by 5 bases; unmatched bases: 8. The CDR3 runs to 14 residues. CDR1 and CDR2 (germline): DFQATT, SNEGSKA (reference sequence). This CDR3 reads CSATPGQGPETQYF. Written as DNA, the CDR3 is TGCAGTGCTACCCCGGGACAGGGTCCCGAGACCCAGTACTTC.

This clonotype was recorded many times. The V gene is TRBV24-1, the J gene TRBJ2-7; 8 nucleotides match TRBD1. Losses at the gene ends were 3 bases for V and 5 bases for J; bases not matched to a gene: 5. In germline, CDR1 is KGHDR, CDR2 SFDVKD. The CDR3 is made up of 14 amino acids. In DNA form, the CDR3 reads TGTGCCACCAGTGATATGAGACAGGGGAACGAGCAGTACTTC. Translation gives CATSDMRQGNEQYF.